The 12 T cell receptor beta chains below come from one sample, sequenced in a study of T cell repertoires in cytomegalovirus infection. One entry per CDR3 protein, called by TCRdb with MiXCR from the reads. The table has about 570,000 distinct CDR3 sequences, just under 40% seen once. The antigens for these receptors are not known. The source was cultured PBMCs, collected from culture after CMV antigen stimulation. The receptor source for this set is a human donor in good health (CMV status not recorded). Some clones in this sample may be carry-over from other donors' samples.

The chain joins TRBV10-3 to TRBJ1-5; D unclear. This CDR3 spans 15 amino acids. CDR1 is ENHRY, CDR2 SYGVKD, per germline. Trimming took 5 bases from V and 0 from J, leaving 11 bases between them. As DNA, the CDR3 is TGTGCCATCAGTCGGGCCCTAGATAGCAATCAGCCCCAGCATTTT. As protein: CAISRALDSNQPQHF.

V is TRBV15 and J is TRBJ1-2; D perhaps matches TRBD1 (5 bases). V was shortened by 1 base and J by 2 bases, with 11 bases between the two germline ends. Looked up from germline, CDR1 is LNHNV and CDR2 is YYDKDF (reference sequence). The CDR3 has 15 amino acids. CDR3 coding DNA: TGTGCCACCAGCAGAGCAGGGCGTAGAAACTATGGCTACACCTTC. Its translation: CATSRAGRRNYGYTF.

This sequence joins TRBV7-2 and TRBJ1-2; no firm D call. There are 14 residues in the CDR3. Germline assignment: CDR1 SGHTA and CDR2 FQGNSA. The ends were cut back, 4 bases at V and 8 bases at J, with 17 bases in the middle. The CDR3 region is CASSYTGGVFGYTF. DNA of the CDR3: TGTGCCAGCAGCTACACCGGCGGGGTTTTCGGCTACACCTTC.

The genes are TRBV7-2 and TRBJ1-3; no reliable D call. The CDR3 consists of 14 residues. Germline CDR1 reads SGHTA; CDR2 reads FQGNSA. V lost 4 bases, J lost 0 bases, and 7 bases lay in between. CDR3 sequence reads: CASSSRRSGNTIYF. CDR3 sequence (DNA): TGTGCCAGCAGCTCCCGACGCTCTGGAAACACCATATATTTT. Together with reference TRBV7-2 and TRBJ1-3, the CDR3 gives the full variable domain: GAGVSQSPSNKVTEKGKDVELRCDPISGHTALYWYRQSLGQGLEFLIYFQGNSAPDKSGLPSDRFSAERTGGSVSTLTIQRTQQEDSAVYLCASSSRRSGNTIYFGEGSWLTVV.

The chain employs TRBV6-1 and TRBJ2-7, with a weak D call TRBD1 (5 bases). Germline V lookup: CDR1 MNHNS, CDR2 SASEGT. The CDR3 runs 14 residues. The V gene lost 3 bases and the J gene lost 2 bases, with 11 bases spanning the gap. Written as DNA, the CDR3 is TGTGCCAGCAGTGAGGCCGACAGAACCTACGAGCAGTACTTC. Translating gives CASSEADRTYEQYF.

The chain links TRBV4-3 to TRBJ1-4, with D possibly being TRBD1 (6 bases). The germline V gene has CDR1 LGHNA and CDR2 YSLEER. This CDR3 has 17 residues. The V end was cut by 0 bases, the J end by 4 bases, with 15 bases between. CDR3: CASSQDLRTDLNEKLFF. Here the CDR3 DNA reads TGCGCCAGCAGCCAAGATCTCAGGACAGATCTTAATGAAAAACTGTTTTTT.

The rearrangement uses TRBV4-1 and TRBJ2-5; TRBD2 matches 8 bases. Trimming took 1 base from V and 1 from J; bases not matched to a gene: 5. The CDR3 extends over 16 amino acids. Germline V gene lookup returns CDR1 MGHRA and CDR2 YSYEKL. The CDR3 sequence: CASSQGSGGFQETQYF. The CDR3 DNA follows: TGCGCCAGCAGCCAAGGGTCGGGGGGGTTCCAAGAGACCCAGTACTTC.

The CDR3 is CSARDFGTSGEFTDTQYF. CDR3 in DNA: TGCAGTGCTAGAGATTTCGGGACTAGCGGGGAATTTACAGATACGCAGTATTTT. This sequence joins TRBV20-1 and TRBJ2-3; 13 nucleotides match TRBD2. The CDR3 is 18 amino acids. After removal of 0 bases from V and 3 bases from J, the junction contained 9 bases not matched to a gene. Germline V gene lookup returns CDR1 DFQATT and CDR2 SNEGSKA (reference sequence).

This clonotype turned up a few times. J is TRBJ2-7 and V is TRBV23-1; 8 nucleotides match TRBD1. TRBV23-1 is identified as an open reading frame with a role that is uncertain. With V trimmed by 0 bases and J by 1 base, 11 bases remained unmatched. CDR3 length: 18 amino acids. This chain's CDR3 is CASSQSRRTGRRSYEQYF. DNA for the CDR3: TGCGCCAGCAGTCAATCCCGTCGGACAGGGAGGAGATCCTACGAGCAGTACTTC.

In its sample, this clonotype was seen a few times. V gene TRBV6-6 combines with J gene TRBJ2-5; D is ambiguous. The germline V gene encodes CDR1 MNHNY and CDR2 SVGAGI (reference sequence). V was clipped by 5 bases and J by 3 bases, with 10 bases between them. The CDR3 runs 13 residues. In nucleotides, the CDR3 is TGTGCCAGCAGTGAATCGACCGAAGAGACCCAGTACTTC. Its translation is CASSESTEETQYF.

The chain recombines TRBV20-1 with TRBJ2-7; 10 nucleotides match TRBD2. Trimming at V came to 2 bases and at J to 3 bases, leaving 7 bases not matched to a gene. This CDR3 has 15 residues. CDR1 DFQATT and CDR2 SNEGSKA come from the germline V gene (reference sequence). CDR3 region: CSARQKAGGSYEQYF. The CDR3 nucleotides are TGCAGTGCTAGACAAAAAGCGGGAGGGAGCTACGAGCAGTACTTC.

This clonotype was seen only a few times. The chain couples TRBV7-2 to TRBJ2-1; D uncertain. The CDR3 totals 14 residues. The germline CDR1 and CDR2 sequences are SGHTA and FQGNSA. The V and J ends lost 1 base and 4 bases respectively, with 8 bases between them. The CDR3 spells CASSLGWVYNEQFF. The CDR3 DNA follows: TGTGCCAGCAGCTTAGGTTGGGTATACAATGAGCAGTTCTTC.